These 26 T cell receptor beta chains were all obtained from the same sample, sequenced in a study of T cell repertoires in cytomegalovirus infection. TCRdb re-called the reads with MiXCR, one entry per CDR3 protein. The sample holds 150,000 to 200,000 distinct CDR3 sequences, approximately 20% seen once. The source material was PBMCs. The receptors here all came from a human donor in good health (CMV status not recorded). Some clones in this sample may be carry-over from other donors' samples.

This clonotype was seen ten or more times. Compared with germline, one end of the junction differs, possibly owing to a read error. The J gene is TRBJ1-6, the V gene TRBV7-6, with TRBD1 as a possible D gene (6 bases). Germline V gene lookup returns CDR1 SGHVS and CDR2 FNYEAQ. The CDR3 runs to 18 residues. The CDR3 spells CASSLAVGGSSYNSPLHF. CDR3 in DNA: TGTGCCAGCAGCCTAGCTGTAGGGGGGAGCTCCTATAATTCACCCCTCCACTTT. Full variable domain (remainder filled in from reference TRBV7-6 and TRBJ1-6): GAGVSQSPRYKVTKRGQDVALRCDPISGHVSLYWYRQALGQGPEFLTYFNYEAQQDKSGLPNDRFSAERPEGSISTLTIQRTEQRDSAMYRCASSLAVGGSSYNSPLHFGNGTRLTVT.

This chain connects TRBV6-6 to TRBJ1-5, with D perhaps TRBD1 (5 bases). Germline V gives CDR1 MNHNY, CDR2 SVGAGI (reference sequence). This CDR3 is built from 19 residues. Deletions cut 5 bases from V and 5 bases from J, with 28 bases between. The CDR3 is CASSRWGMLGSKLDQPQHF. For the CDR3, the DNA is TGTGCCAGCAGTAGGTGGGGGATGTTGGGTTCCAAGTTGGATCAGCCCCAGCATTTT.

Turning to this clonotype: The junction differs from germline at one of its ends, possibly a read error. The J gene is TRBJ2-7, the V gene TRBV7-9; TRBD1 aligns across 11 bases. CDR1 is SEHNR, CDR2 FQNEAQ, per germline (reference sequence). This CDR3 is built from 14 residues. As DNA, the CDR3 is TGTGCCAGCAGCCCCGGGACAGGGGGGTACGAGCGGTACTTC. It encodes CASSPGTGGYERYF.

This clonotype was observed many times. This chain joins TRBV7-3 and TRBJ2-1, with TRBD2 identical over 11 bases. CDR3 length: 18 amino acids. The V and J ends lost 4 bases and 3 bases, in that order; junction bases with no gene match: 11. Germline V lookup: CDR1 SGHTA, CDR2 FQGTGA. CDR3 sequence: CASSSNGLAGLLYNEQFF. In nucleotides, the CDR3 is TGTGCCAGCAGCTCTAACGGACTAGCGGGCCTACTCTACAATGAGCAGTTCTTC. Variable domain in full (rest from reference TRBV7-3 and TRBJ2-1): GAGVSQTPSNKVTEKGKYVELRCDPISGHTALYWYRQSLGQGPEFLIYFQGTGAADDSGLPNDRFFAVRPEGSVSTLKIQRTERGDSAVYLCASSSNGLAGLLYNEQFFGPGTRLTVL.

This clonotype was seen many times. This chain links TRBV7-2 with TRBJ1-4; D possibly corresponds to TRBD1 (6 bases). The CDR3 runs 14 residues. Germline V lookup: CDR1 SGHTA, CDR2 FQGNSA. Deletions cut 5 bases from V and 4 bases from J, with 11 bases between. The CDR3 is CASSPQGINEKLFF. The CDR3 region has the DNA TGTGCCAGCAGCCCTCAGGGGATTAATGAAAAACTGTTTTTT.

This clonotype was picked up many times. The chain combines TRBV12-3 or TRBV12-4 with TRBJ2-3; possible D gene TRBD1, 6 bases. V dropped 8 bases and J dropped 7 bases, with 16 bases sitting between them. This CDR3 is 13 amino acids long. The CDR3 bases are TGTGCCAGCTCAGACTCGGACAGATATACGCAGTATTTT. As protein: CASSDSDRYTQYF.

Of note for this clonotype: A much larger clone sits a single nucleotide away, making a read error possible. Here the CDR3 reads CASSYLGTPPDMQYF. The CDR3 DNA sequence: TGTGCCAGCAGTTACTTGGGCACCCCCCCAGATATGCAGTATTTT. The rearrangement joins TRBV6-8 to TRBJ2-3; no firm D call. The length of the CDR3 is 15 residues. Looked up from germline, CDR1 is MNHGY and CDR2 is SAAAGT.

The chain employs TRBV19 and TRBJ2-1; either TRBD1 or TRBD2 may fit D (6 bases each). Germline CDR1 and CDR2: LNHDA and SQIVND (reference sequence). The CDR3 contains 17 residues. Trimming pared 5 bases from V and 0 bases from J, leaving 17 bases between. In DNA, the CDR3 is TGTGCCAGTAGTCCTCTTGGGGGGCAGAGCTCCTACAATGAGCAGTTCTTC. This gives the protein CASSPLGGQSSYNEQFF.

This clonotype was counted ten times or more. CDR3 in amino acids: CASSLQGKKADTQYF. CDR3 DNA: TGTGCCAGCAGCTTACAGGGGAAGAAGGCAGATACGCAGTATTTT. V gene TRBV7-3 combines with J gene TRBJ2-3, with D tentatively TRBD1 (6 bases). The ends were cut back, 2 bases at V and 4 bases at J, with 13 bases in the middle. The CDR3 has 15 residues. Germline-derived CDR1 and CDR2 are SGHTA and FQGTGA.

A few counts support this clonotype. The gene calls are TRBV7-9 and TRBJ2-7; no reliable D call. The V and J ends lost 5 bases and 1 base respectively, with 9 bases between them. CDR1 and CDR2 (germline): SEHNR, FQNEAQ (reference sequence). This CDR3 is built from 13 residues. The CDR3: CASSGSGSYEQYF. The CDR3 DNA is TGTGCCAGCAGCGGCAGTGGGTCCTACGAGCAGTACTTC. Combining the CDR3 with reference TRBV7-9 and TRBJ2-7 gives the whole variable domain DTGVSQNPRHKITKRGQNVTFRCDPISEHNRLYWYRQTLGQGPEFLTYFQNEAQLEKSRLLSDRFSAERPKGSFSTLEIQRTEQGDSAMYLCASSGSGSYEQYFGPGTRLTVT.

This clonotype was seen ten or more times. This chain connects TRBV7-2 to TRBJ2-1; D is undetermined. From germline, CDR1 is SGHTA and CDR2 FQGNSA. The germline V and J ends were trimmed by 1 base and 3 bases, with 10 bases remaining between them. CDR3 length: 15 residues. The chain's CDR3 is CASSLVGRNYNEQFF. In DNA form, the CDR3 reads TGTGCCAGCAGCTTAGTAGGGCGGAACTACAATGAGCAGTTCTTC.

The chain joins TRBV28 to TRBJ2-7; a possible D gene is TRBD1 (5 bases). Trimming removed 3 bases at V and 3 bases at J, with 12 bases between. The CDR3 has 14 residues. Per germline, CDR1 MDHEN and CDR2 SYDVKM. Here the CDR3 reads CASSFRGVVYEQYF. The CDR3 DNA follows: TGTGCCAGCAGTTTTAGGGGTGTCGTCTACGAGCAGTACTTC.

This chain uses TRBV2 with TRBJ2-7; D unresolved. In germline, CDR1 is SNHLY, CDR2 FYNNEI. CDR3 length: 11 amino acids. V dropped 3 bases and J dropped 2 bases, with 2 bases sitting between them. This CDR3 is CASSEAYEQYF. The CDR3 DNA reads as TGTGCCAGCAGTGAGGCCTACGAGCAGTACTTC.

The V and J genes are TRBV6-2 or TRBV6-3 and TRBJ2-1; D may be TRBD1 (6 bases). The CDR3 totals 12 residues. Trimming shortened V by 6 bases and J by 6 bases, and 9 bases separated the two germline ends. Germline CDR1 MNHEY, CDR2 SVGEGT. Here the CDR3 DNA reads TGTGCCAGCAGCCAGGACAGCAATGAGCAGTTCTTC. This translates into CASSQDSNEQFF.

This clonotype was seen repeatedly, ten times or more. V and J are TRBV7-2 and TRBJ2-4; D ambiguous. CDR3 length: 14 amino acids. Deletions cut 2 bases from V and 8 bases from J, with 13 bases between. CDR1 is SGHTA, CDR2 FQGNSA, per germline. The chain's CDR3 is CASSLTQYRDIQYF. DNA for the CDR3: TGTGCCAGCAGCTTAACACAGTATAGAGACATTCAGTACTTC.

This clonotype was seen more than once but under ten times. V is TRBV14 and J is TRBJ1-4, with 7 nucleotides matching TRBD1. CDR3 length: 16 residues. V was pared by 5 bases and J by 3 bases, with 9 bases of the junction left unmatched. Germline-derived CDR1 and CDR2 are SGHDN and FVKESK. The CDR3 sequence is CASSDLTGRSNEKLFF. The CDR3 region has the DNA TGTGCCAGCAGCGACCTGACAGGGCGGTCTAATGAAAAACTGTTTTTT. The variable domain in full, completed from reference TRBV14 and TRBJ1-4, reads EAGVTQFPSHSVIEKGQTVTLRCDPISGHDNLYWYRRVMGKEIKFLLHFVKESKQDESGMPNNRFLAERTGGTYSTLKVQPAELEDSGVYFCASSDLTGRSNEKLFFGSGTQLSVL.

A few counts support this clonotype. V and J are TRBV29-1 and TRBJ2-1; 10 bases match TRBD1. Germline values: CDR1 SQVTM, CDR2 ANQGSEA. This CDR3 comprises 14 residues. V lost 6 bases to trimming and J lost 9 bases; unmatched junction nucleotides: 11. CDR3 amino acids: CSVPWGTGVREQFF. The DNA of the CDR3 is TGCAGCGTCCCCTGGGGGACAGGGGTCCGTGAGCAGTTCTTC.

On this clonotype: This clone may be a read error of a much larger clone one base away. DNA of the CDR3: TGTGCCAGCAGCTTTGGGACAGTGGCTGAAACTTTCTTT. Its protein is CASSFGTVAETFF. The J gene is TRBJ1-1, the V gene TRBV7-4; 7 bases match TRBD1. Germline CDR1 and CDR2: SGHVT and SQSDAQ. The length of the CDR3 is 13 residues.

The CDR3 sequence: CASSYSRQNLNTEAFF. Written as DNA, the CDR3 is TGTGCCAGCAGTTACTCCCGACAGAATTTGAACACTGAAGCTTTCTTT. The chain employs TRBV6-2 or TRBV6-3 and TRBJ1-1, with D possibly matching TRBD1 (5 bases). V was shortened by 0 bases and J by 0 bases, with 11 bases between the two germline ends. The germline CDR1 and CDR2 sequences are MNHEY and SVGEGT. CDR3 length equals 16 residues.

V usage is TRBV24-1 and J usage is TRBJ2-3, with 9 bases fitting TRBD1. Trimming at V came to 2 bases and at J to 4 bases, leaving 0 bases not matched to a gene. The CDR3 is 14 residues long. Germline V gene data show CDR1 as KGHDR and CDR2 as SFDVKD. CDR3 sequence reads: CATSDWTGADTQYF. The CDR3, as DNA: TGTGCCACCAGTGATTGGACAGGGGCAGATACGCAGTATTTT.

This clonotype was observed a handful of times. The chain combines TRBV12-3 or TRBV12-4 with TRBJ1-3, with D hard to call. V lost 5 bases and J 0 bases, leaving 5 bases between the germline ends. The CDR3 extends over 13 amino acids. The CDR3 bases are TGTGCCAGCAGTCTATACTCTGGAAACACCATATATTTT. This translates into CASSLYSGNTIYF.

The J gene is TRBJ1-4, the V gene TRBV10-3; the match to TRBD1 covers 11 bases. Germline V gene sequence: CDR1 ENHRY, CDR2 SYGVKD. The V segment lost 4 bases and the J segment 3 bases; nucleotides outside the gene matches: 4. The CDR3 sequence is 16 residues long. CDR3 nucleotides: TGTGCCATCAGTGCTGGGGACAGGGGGGCTAATGAAAAACTGTTTTTT. Protein: CAISAGDRGANEKLFF.

The chain joins TRBV7-2 to TRBJ2-1; unclear D gene. The CDR3 has 14 residues. Trimming took 7 bases from V and 7 from J, leaving 17 bases between them. CDR1 SGHTA and CDR2 FQGNSA come from the germline V gene. CDR3 amino acids: CASTQRLGINEQFF. In DNA, the CDR3 is TGTGCCAGCACACAGCGACTGGGGATAAATGAGCAGTTCTTC.

This clonotype was picked up one time. The chain combines TRBV3-1 with TRBJ1-5, with no clear D. CDR1 LGHDT and CDR2 YNNKEL come from the germline V gene (reference sequence). Trimming removed 0 bases from V and 4 bases from J, with 10 bases in between. This CDR3 has 15 amino acids. Here the CDR3 DNA reads TGTGCCAGCAGCCAAGATAGGTCAGGAAATCAGCCCCAGCATTTT. It codes for CASSQDRSGNQPQHF.

The chain combines TRBV5-6 with TRBJ2-1, with TRBD1 identical over 7 bases. Germline assignment: CDR1 SGHDT and CDR2 YYEEEE. The CDR3 length is 15 residues. Trimming at V came to 3 bases and at J to 0 bases, leaving 3 bases not matched to a gene. CDR3 in amino acids: CASSSGQSSYNEQFF. The CDR3 region has the DNA TGTGCCAGCAGCTCGGGACAGAGCTCCTACAATGAGCAGTTCTTC.

On this clonotype itself: This clone may be a read error of a much larger clone one base away. The chain is built from TRBV7-8 and TRBJ1-3; D not resolved. Germline CDR1 reads SGHVS; CDR2 reads FQNEAQ. V was pared by 3 bases and J by 4 bases, with 16 bases between. There are 16 residues in the CDR3. The CDR3 coding sequence is TGTGCCAGCAGCTTCCAGGTTATGCTCTCCGGAAACACCATATATTTT. This encodes CASSFQVMLSGNTIYF.